This entry describes one T cell receptor beta chain. The antigen remains unidentified. The TCR beta cDNA libraries contained unique molecular identifiers. Input amounts of roughly 0.85 to 10 million T cells were used. These gave about 500,000 cDNA molecules, so each molecule approximated one T cell. TCRdb used MiXCR to reprocess the PCR reads, holding one entry per CDR3 protein. The profile covers 650,000 to 900,000 distinct CDR3 sequences, with around 46% appearing a single time and roughly 4.9% taken by the ten largest. The data belong to a study of post-analysis software for immune sequencing data. Whole-study context: Relapsing-remitting, secondary progressive and progressive-relapsing multiple sclerosis courses were included. Study observations and caveats: In multiple sclerosis, normalized Chao1 diversity was significantly below that of controls. Under the F measure, samples that were prepared in one batch clustered strongly together.

Sequenced input: blood. This receptor was obtained from a girl aged 10 to 17 with multiple sclerosis.

The CDR3 protein is CSVRGVDREPKNIQYF. CDR3 nucleotide sequence: TGCAGCGTCAGGGGCGTCGACAGGGAGCCCAAAAACATTCAGTACTTC. V usage is TRBV29-1 and J usage is TRBJ2-5; 7 nucleotides align to TRBD1. Judging by the DNA end, TRBJ2-4 fits better; the J call may be wrong. The CDR3 is 16 amino acids. CDR1 and CDR2 (germline): SQVTM, ANQGSEA.